What follows are 15 T cell receptor beta chains derived from one specimen sequenced in a study of blood T cell repertoires in COVID-19. Produced via immunoSEQ multiplex PCR; TCRdb's table is partial and in-frame only. The table has roughly 300,000 clones, roughly 82% seen once; the top ten hold under 2%. The sequenced material came from peripheral blood. The receptors come from a woman between 45 and 60 years old with acute or convalescent COVID-19.

The chain carries TRBV18 and TRBJ1-5, with D perhaps matching TRBD1 (5 bases). Between the trimmed V and J ends, which lost 6 bases and 3 bases, there was a span of 12 bases. The CDR3 runs to 14 residues. Germline lookup yields CDR1 KGHSH and CDR2 LQKENI. As DNA, the CDR3 is TGTGCCAGCTCCCCTACAGGCCTCAATCAGCCCCAGCATTTT. This gives the protein CASSPTGLNQPQHF.

This chain joins TRBV6-6 and TRBJ2-7; the D gene is possibly TRBD1 (6 bases). Germline CDR1 is MNHNY and CDR2 is SVGAGI (reference sequence). The CDR3 is 16 amino acids. Trimming shortened V by 5 bases and J by 3 bases, and 20 bases separated the two germline ends. The CDR3 protein is CASSNAGRTAFYEQYF. The CDR3 nucleotides read TGTGCCAGCAGTAACGCGGGTCGGACAGCCTTCTACGAGCAGTACTTC.

The V call is TRBV9, the J call TRBJ2-1; weak D call: TRBD1 (5 bases). Germline V gene data show CDR1 as SGDLS and CDR2 as YYNGEE. This CDR3 spans 16 amino acids. Trimming stripped 0 bases from V and 7 bases from J, with 17 bases between. The chain's CDR3 is CASSVGGGAALNEQFF. The CDR3 coding sequence is TGTGCCAGCAGCGTAGGAGGTGGGGCCGCGCTGAATGAGCAGTTCTTC.

Only a few counts were recorded for this clone. This sequence joins TRBV6-2 or TRBV6-3 and TRBJ1-5, with D perhaps matching TRBD1 (6 bases). The germline gives CDR1 MNHEY, CDR2 SVGEGT. The CDR3 loop spans 16 amino acids. V was clipped by 5 bases and J by 0 bases, with 14 bases between them. Written as DNA, the CDR3 is TGTGCCAGCAGTCCCGGGGACATTGATAGCAATCAGCCCCAGCATTTT. Translated: CASSPGDIDSNQPQHF.

The chain uses TRBV6-2 or TRBV6-3 and TRBJ2-1, with 7 bases that match TRBD2. V lost 2 bases and J lost 12; bases outside the gene matches: 4. The CDR3 sequence is 12 residues long. CDR1 is MNHEY, CDR2 SVGEGT, per germline. The CDR3 region is CASSYGGGPQFF. CDR3 DNA sequence: TGTGCCAGCAGTTACGGGGGAGGGCCGCAGTTCTTC.

The V gene is TRBV6-1, the J gene TRBJ1-6; TRBD1 matches at 8 bases. The germline V gene has CDR1 MNHNS and CDR2 SASEGT. CDR3 size: 14 residues. Trimming took 2 bases from V and 7 from J; bases not matched to a gene: 1. For the CDR3, the DNA is TGTGCCAGCAGTGAAACAGGGGGAAATTCACCCCTCCACTTT. It encodes CASSETGGNSPLHF.

The chain uses TRBV20-1 and TRBJ2-4; 7 bases map to TRBD1. The V gene end was trimmed by 7 bases and the J gene end by 8 bases; junction bases not matched to a gene: 5. Germline CDR1 reads DFQATT; CDR2 reads SNEGSKA (reference sequence). This CDR3 has 11 residues. The CDR3 region has the DNA TGCAGTGAGAGGGGGCTGGACATTCAGTACTTC. This codes for CSERGLDIQYF.

J is TRBJ1-2 and V is TRBV6-5; 8 bases match TRBD1. The junction had 8 bases not matched to a gene; V was cut back by 6 bases and J by 8 bases. The CDR3 totals 13 residues. CDR1 is MNHEY, CDR2 SVGAGI, per germline. CDR3 region: CASREDRARGYTF. Written as DNA, the CDR3 is TGTGCCAGCAGGGAGGACAGGGCGAGAGGCTACACCTTC.

This clone was seen just once. V gene TRBV6-5 combines with J gene TRBJ2-1; TRBD2 is a possible D gene (6 bases). In germline, CDR1 is MNHEY, CDR2 SVGAGI. The CDR3 length is 15 residues. Between the trimmed V and J ends, which lost 5 bases and 1 base, there was a span of 12 bases. CDR3 nucleotides: TGTGCCAGCAGTCCCCCCGGGGGATCCTACAATGAGCAGTTCTTC. This translates into CASSPPGGSYNEQFF.

The chain uses TRBV29-1 and TRBJ2-7; possible D gene TRBD1, 5 bases. The CDR3 consists of 12 residues. The V gene lost 4 bases and the J gene lost 0 bases, with 7 bases spanning the gap. Germline V gene sequence: CDR1 SQVTM, CDR2 ANQGSEA. CDR3 sequence reads: CSVGGSSYEQYF. The CDR3 coding sequence is TGCAGCGTTGGGGGCAGCTCCTACGAGCAGTACTTC.

The chain links TRBV19 to TRBJ2-2, with D possibly TRBD1 on 6 matching bases. The CDR3 runs 15 residues. Germline lookup yields CDR1 LNHDA and CDR2 SQIVND (reference sequence). V lost 7 bases, J lost 0 bases, and 12 bases lay in between. The CDR3 loop reads CASIRTAPNTGELFF. The CDR3 nucleotides are TGTGCCAGTATCAGGACAGCCCCGAACACCGGGGAGCTGTTTTTT.

The chain is built from TRBV3-1 (or the pseudogene TRBV3-2) and TRBJ2-7, with TRBD1 matching over 10 bases. Germline loops: CDR1 LGHDT, CDR2 YNNKEL (reference sequence). With V trimmed by 3 bases and J by 6 bases, 2 bases remained unmatched. There are 13 residues in the CDR3. The CDR3 region has the DNA TGTGCCAGCAGCCATGGGACAGGGGTCGAGCAGTACTTC. Translating it yields CASSHGTGVEQYF.

The V and J genes are TRBV27 and TRBJ1-2, with D perhaps matching TRBD1 (5 bases). V lost 4 bases and J lost 8, with 26 bases in between. CDR3 length: 17 amino acids. Looked up from germline, CDR1 is MNHEY and CDR2 is SMNVEV (reference sequence). The CDR3 region is CASSSPGGDRTGFGYTF. In DNA, the CDR3 is TGTGCCAGCAGTTCCCCGGGGGGAGACAGAACCGGCTTCGGCTACACCTTC.

This clone was seen more than once but under ten times. V usage is TRBV10-3 and J usage is TRBJ2-5, with TRBD2 matching over 8 bases. V dropped 11 bases and J dropped 5; count of bases not matched to a gene: 10. The CDR3 is made up of 13 amino acids. The germline CDR1 and CDR2 sequences are ENHRY and SYGVKD. The CDR3 sequence is CASKTSEGETQYF. The DNA for the CDR3 is TGTGCCTCCAAGACTAGCGAAGGGGAGACCCAGTACTTC.

This chain links TRBV6-5 with TRBJ1-5; TRBD1 agrees at 8 bases. Germline V gene sequence: CDR1 MNHEY, CDR2 SVGAGI. V was pared by 6 bases and J by 0 bases, with 4 bases of the junction left unmatched. This CDR3 is built from 15 residues. The CDR3 DNA sequence: TGTGCCAGCAGACAGGACAGGGTTAGCAATCAGCCCCAGCATTTT. Encoded protein: CASRQDRVSNQPQHF.